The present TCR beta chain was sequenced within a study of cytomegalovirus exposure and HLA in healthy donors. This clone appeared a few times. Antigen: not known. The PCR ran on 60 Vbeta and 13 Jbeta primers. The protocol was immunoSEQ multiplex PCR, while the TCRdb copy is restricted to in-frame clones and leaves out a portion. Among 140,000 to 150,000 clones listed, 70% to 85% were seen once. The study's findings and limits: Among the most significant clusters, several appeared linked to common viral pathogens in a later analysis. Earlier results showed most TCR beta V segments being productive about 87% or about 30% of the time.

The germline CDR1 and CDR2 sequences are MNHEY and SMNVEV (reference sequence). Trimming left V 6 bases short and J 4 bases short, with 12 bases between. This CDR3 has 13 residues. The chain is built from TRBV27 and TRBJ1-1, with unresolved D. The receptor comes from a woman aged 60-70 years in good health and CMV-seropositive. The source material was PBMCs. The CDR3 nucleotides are TGTGCCAGCAGGCCGTCAGGCCGCACTGAAGCTTTCTTT. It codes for CASRPSGRTEAFF.